This T cell receptor (beta chain) was obtained from a study of CXCR3-negative and CXCR3-positive naive CD8 T cells. Remarks on this clonotype: Its specificity is unknown.

The CDR3 contains 14 residues. Study-wide findings and caveats: Naive cells, whether CXCR3-negative or CXCR3-positive, had similar TRBV-TRBJ usage, while memory cells differed. Hydrophobicity was higher for TRB CDR3s found in CXCR3-positive naive cells than in CXCR3-negative naive cells.

The authors made the TRB cDNA libraries by 5' RACE using UMI labels. One entry per CDR3 protein, without DNA, is what TCRdb gives after re-calling the 5' RACE reads. This sample contains 130,000 to 150,000 distinct CDR3 sequences. Each CD8+ T cell subset was flow-sorted in triplicate. Every sort contained 250,000 to 300,000 cells. Among CD8+ T cells, naive ones were CD45RO-CCR7+CD27+CD95-. The receptor comes from a human donor in good health. Some clones in this sample may be carry-over from other donors' samples. This chain links TRBV12-3 or TRBV12-4 with TRBJ1-1; as DNA is missing, the TRBD1 call by TCRdb cannot be tested. The sample was naive CXCR3+ CD8+ T cells from blood. As to subset: CD45RO-CCR7+CD27+CD95- naive CD8+ T cells expressing CXCR3 (TNR3+). The CDR3 protein is CASSSPTGSTEAFF.